What follows are 4 T cell receptor beta chains derived from one specimen sequenced in a study of Graves' ophthalmopathy and Graves' hyperthyroidism. RNA transcripts provided the template for amplifying TCR beta CDR3 regions. The workflow started with a first-round RT-PCR run with HTBI primers and then moved on to a second-round multiplex PCR. Via MiXCR, TCRdb re-called the multiplex PCR reads, giving one row per CDR3 protein. This sample has hundreds of thousands of distinct CDR3 sequences, with approximately 21% found just once. Material for sequencing was peripheral blood. The receptor set was obtained from a woman younger than 30 with stable Graves' hyperthyroidism. Some clones in this sample may be carry-over from other donors' samples.

At least ten counts were recorded for this clonotype. The chain is built from TRBV19 and TRBJ2-5; D gene unclear. Trimming removed 2 bases at V and 0 bases at J, with 10 bases between. CDR3 length: 15 amino acids. Per the germline V gene, CDR1 is LNHDA and CDR2 is SQIVND (reference sequence). This CDR3 reads CASSITAQYQETQYF. Here the CDR3 DNA reads TGTGCCAGTAGTATAACGGCACAGTACCAAGAGACCCAGTACTTC.

With respect to this clonotype: Germline is not matched at one junction end, which may reflect a read error. The genes are TRBV12-5 and TRBJ1-1, with 11 bases lining up with TRBD1. The CDR3 has 15 residues. Germline CDR1 LGHNT, CDR2 FRNRAP. The DNA for the CDR3 is TGCGCTAGTGGTTTGGCAAGGACAGGGGGCCCTATGCCTTTCTTT. This sequence encodes CASGLARTGGPMPFF.

The table lists this clonotype with a few counts. This chain joins TRBV28 and TRBJ2-4; D perhaps matches TRBD2 (5 bases). The CDR3 is made up of 15 amino acids. V lost 5 bases and J 2 bases, leaving 13 bases between the germline ends. Germline values: CDR1 MDHEN, CDR2 SYDVKM. The CDR3 is CASSPPGSPKNIQYF. The CDR3 DNA reads TGTGCCAGCAGTCCCCCGGGGAGTCCCAAAAACATTCAGTACTTC.

The chain links TRBV2 to TRBJ1-2; 7 bases agree with TRBD1. Per germline, CDR1 SNHLY and CDR2 FYNNEI. Losses at the gene ends were 3 bases for V and 5 bases for J; bases not matched to a gene: 6. The CDR3 extends over 14 amino acids. The CDR3 sequence: CASSDPPTGYGYTF. The CDR3 bases are TGTGCCAGCAGTGATCCCCCGACAGGGTATGGCTACACCTTC. Filled out from reference TRBV2 and TRBJ1-2, the complete variable domain reads EPEVTQTPSHQVTQMGQEVILRCVPISNHLYFYWYRQILGQKVEFLVSFYNNEISEKSEIFDDQFSVERPDGSNFTLKIRSTKLEDSAMYFCASSDPPTGYGYTFGSGTRLTVV.